This T cell receptor beta chain was sequenced in a study of T-cell reconstitution after alpha-beta-depleted transplantation in children. Unique molecular identifiers tagged the TCRbeta library. TCRdb re-derived calls from the PCR reads in MiXCR, one entry per CDR3 protein. The sample yields some 400,000 distinct CDR3 sequences, about a fifth seen once. Germline-derived CDR1 and CDR2 are SQVTM and ANQGSEA. The germline V and J ends were trimmed by 6 bases and 6 bases, with 11 bases remaining between them. There are 11 residues in the CDR3. The material was PBMCs from the stem cell graft donor, obtained from the stem cell graft. This sequence originates from a human donor who donated a stem cell graft to a child with acute myeloid leukemia. The V call is TRBV29-1, the J call TRBJ1-2; no reliable D call. The CDR3 spells CSVPGEDGYTF. The CDR3 DNA reads TGCAGCGTCCCTGGGGAGGATGGCTACACCTTC.